The 24 T cell receptor beta chains presented below share a single source sample, sequenced in a study of T cell responses to AZD1222 COVID-19 vaccine. The table came from immunoSEQ multiplex PCR; TCRdb's copy has only in-frame clones and leaves some out. Among roughly 120,000 clones listed, roughly nine tenths were seen once. Sequences were derived from peripheral blood, sampled on day 0 of AZD1222 vaccination. These receptors all come from an adult in good health.

The count of this clone is one. This chain uses TRBV27 with TRBJ2-7; D uncertain. The CDR3 has 14 residues. V dropped 5 bases and J dropped 5 bases, with 16 bases sitting between them. Germline V gene data show CDR1 as MNHEY and CDR2 as SMNVEV (reference sequence). CDR3 protein: CASSTIQSQDEQYF. The CDR3 DNA is TGTGCCAGCAGTACCATACAGTCCCAGGACGAGCAGTACTTC.

V usage is TRBV2 and J usage is TRBJ1-1, with 7 bases that match TRBD1. The J segment lost 1 base and the V segment lost 6 bases, leaving 8 bases of the junction unmatched. The CDR3 is 15 amino acids. Per germline, CDR1 SNHLY and CDR2 FYNNEI. CDR3 amino acids: CASRRSGGWNTEAFF. The CDR3 region has the DNA TGTGCCAGCAGGCGTTCAGGGGGATGGAACACTGAAGCTTTCTTT. Full variable domain (remainder filled in from reference TRBV2 and TRBJ1-1): EPEVTQTPSHQVTQMGQEVILRCVPISNHLYFYWYRQILGQKVEFLVSFYNNEISEKSEIFDDQFSVERPDGSNFTLKIRSTKLEDSAMYFCASRRSGGWNTEAFFGQGTRLTVV.

The rearrangement joins TRBV9 to TRBJ2-1, with no clear D. CDR1 SGDLS and CDR2 YYNGEE come from the germline V gene. The CDR3 spans 17 residues. V was pared by 4 bases and J by 1 base, with 18 bases between. The CDR3 region has the DNA TGTGCCAGCAGCCCTACCTCCTCAACGCTGTCCTACAATGAGCAGTTCTTC. It yields the protein CASSPTSSTLSYNEQFF.

This chain joins TRBV7-9 and TRBJ2-3; D might be TRBD1 or TRBD2, each matching 5 bases. The CDR3 is 16 amino acids. CDR1 and CDR2 from the germline V gene are SEHNR and FQNEAQ (reference sequence). V gave up 5 bases and J gave up 4 bases, with 19 bases separating them. CDR3 DNA: TGTGCCAGCAGCCAAGCCGGACGGCCGGGGCCAGATACGCAGTATTTT. Translation: CASSQAGRPGPDTQYF.

This clone was counted once. This rearrangement joins TRBV12-3 or TRBV12-4 to TRBJ1-2; D is undetermined. With 3 bases removed from V and 4 bases from J, the gap between germline ends came to 6 bases. The CDR3 totals 12 residues. CDR3 amino acids: CASSFSLYGYTF. For the CDR3, the DNA is TGTGCCAGCAGTTTTTCACTCTATGGCTACACCTTC.

The chain combines TRBV20-1 with TRBJ1-1, with D possibly being TRBD1 (6 bases). V was trimmed by 3 bases and J by 7 bases, leaving 9 bases between them. Germline V gene sequence: CDR1 DFQATT, CDR2 SNEGSKA (reference sequence). The CDR3 sequence is 11 residues long. CDR3 bases: TGCAGTGCTAGGTGGACAGTTGAAGCTTTCTTT. This sequence encodes CSARWTVEAFF.

This chain joins TRBV30 and TRBJ1-5, with 7 bases matching TRBD1. This CDR3 spans 17 amino acids. Germline loops: CDR1 GTSNPN, CDR2 SVGIG (reference sequence). V shed 2 bases, J shed 9 bases, and the junction held 19 bases outside the gene matches. This CDR3 reads CAWSFSRTTGRGGPQHF. The DNA of the CDR3 is TGTGCCTGGAGTTTTTCCCGCACGACAGGGCGTGGAGGGCCCCAGCATTTT.

The genes are TRBV6-5 and TRBJ1-3; D may be TRBD1 (6 bases). The CDR3 totals 14 residues. V was clipped by 5 bases and J by 0 bases, with 8 bases between them. Germline V gives CDR1 MNHEY, CDR2 SVGAGI. The CDR3 is CASSQDSSGNTIYF. In DNA, the CDR3 is TGTGCCAGCAGTCAGGACAGCTCTGGAAACACCATATATTTT.

The J gene is TRBJ1-3, the V gene TRBV9; D remains ambiguous. Trimming shortened V by 0 bases and J by 2 bases, and 9 bases separated the two germline ends. This CDR3 contains 15 residues. Per germline, CDR1 SGDLS and CDR2 YYNGEE. The CDR3 region is CASSVDGSPGNTIYF. CDR3 coding DNA: TGTGCCAGCAGCGTAGATGGGTCGCCTGGAAACACCATATATTTT.

CDR3 amino acids: CASIGEMNTEAFF. As DNA, the CDR3 is TGCGCATCTATCGGGGAGATGAACACTGAAGCTTTCTTT. The chain joins TRBV5-1 to TRBJ1-1, with D hard to call. Germline CDR1 reads SGHRS; CDR2 reads YFSETQ. There are 13 residues in the CDR3.

This chain links TRBV7-9 with TRBJ2-5; no clear D gene. The CDR3 totals 15 residues. Germline V CDR1 and CDR2: SEHNR, FQNEAQ (reference sequence). The V gene lost 2 bases and the J gene lost 7 bases, with 17 bases spanning the gap. CDR3 sequence: CASSLKGTLKVTQYF. CDR3 nucleotides: TGTGCCAGCAGCTTAAAGGGAACCCTAAAGGTGACCCAGTACTTC.

This chain joins TRBV28 and TRBJ2-3, with D tentatively TRBD1 or TRBD2 (5 bases each). V gave up 5 bases and J gave up 3 bases, with 15 bases separating them. This CDR3 region has 15 residues. Germline-derived CDR1 and CDR2 are MDHEN and SYDVKM. The CDR3 loop reads CASSQPGTGTDTQYF. CDR3 bases: TGTGCCAGCAGTCAGCCTGGGACGGGGACAGATACGCAGTATTTT.

The chain recombines TRBV7-8 with TRBJ1-1; D is unresolved. Deletions cut 5 bases from V and 3 bases from J, with 13 bases between. Germline lookup yields CDR1 SGHVS and CDR2 FQNEAQ. The CDR3 runs 14 residues. CDR3 in DNA: TGTGCCAGCAGCCCCTACCGGCGGGACACTGAAGCTTTCTTT. It is translated as CASSPYRRDTEAFF. The whole variable domain, filled in from reference TRBV7-8 and TRBJ1-1, reads GAGVSQSPRYKVAKRGQDVALRCDPISGHVSLFWYQQALGQGPEFLTYFQNEAQLDKSGLPSDRFFAERPEGSVSTLKIQRTQQEDSAVYLCASSPYRRDTEAFFGQGTRLTVV.

The rearrangement links TRBV30 to TRBJ2-3; D possibly uses TRBD1 or TRBD2 (5 bases each). CDR3 length: 16 residues. Germline V gene lookup returns CDR1 GTSNPN and CDR2 SVGIG (reference sequence). V was trimmed by 3 bases and J by 2 bases, leaving 18 bases between them. This chain's CDR3 is CAWRQMGVLNTDTQYF. The CDR3 DNA sequence: TGTGCCTGGAGACAAATGGGGGTTTTGAACACAGATACGCAGTATTTT.

The rearrangement uses TRBV19 and TRBJ1-5; D call uncertain. V shed 7 bases and J shed 4 bases, with 14 bases lying between them. Germline loops: CDR1 LNHDA, CDR2 SQIVND (reference sequence). The CDR3 extends over 14 amino acids. CDR3 in DNA: TGTGCCAGTAAGGTACCAGGTAGTAATCAGCCCCAGCATTTT. As protein: CASKVPGSNQPQHF.

The chain employs TRBV5-1 and TRBJ2-7; 7 bases line up with TRBD1. Losses at the gene ends were 4 bases for V and 5 bases for J; bases not matched to a gene: 12. Germline CDR1 reads SGHRS; CDR2 reads YFSETQ. The CDR3 runs 15 residues. CDR3 sequence: CASSQTGVLYHEQYF. DNA for the CDR3: TGCGCCAGCAGCCAAACAGGGGTCCTCTACCACGAGCAGTACTTC.

This chain joins TRBV27 and TRBJ1-2, with TRBD1 matching over 8 bases. Looked up from germline, CDR1 is MNHEY and CDR2 is SMNVEV (reference sequence). This CDR3 spans 15 amino acids. After removal of 5 bases from V and 8 bases from J, the junction contained 13 bases not matched to a gene. CDR3 region: CASSQYSGQGWGYTF. The DNA for the CDR3 is TGTGCCAGCAGTCAATACTCCGGACAGGGCTGGGGCTACACCTTC.

The chain links TRBV6-5 to TRBJ1-1, with D possibly matching TRBD1 (5 bases). The V and J ends lost 10 bases and 5 bases respectively, with 14 bases between them. The germline V gene has CDR1 MNHEY and CDR2 SVGAGI. The CDR3 spans 12 residues. The CDR3 region has the DNA TGTGCCACCCGGGGGAAAGGGACTGAAGCTTTCTTT. Encoded protein: CATRGKGTEAFF.

The gene calls are TRBV19 and TRBJ1-2; no clear D. The CDR3 spans 11 residues. Germline lookup yields CDR1 LNHDA and CDR2 SQIVND (reference sequence). V was cut by 6 bases and J by 7 bases, with 9 bases left in between. CDR3 protein: CASSSGRGYTF. Here the CDR3 DNA reads TGTGCCAGTAGCAGTGGCCGTGGCTACACCTTC. Looking up the rest from reference TRBV19 and TRBJ1-2 gives the full variable domain: DGGITQSPKYLFRKEGQNVTLSCEQNLNHDAMYWYRQDPGQGLRLIYYSQIVNDFQKGDIAEGYSVSREKKESFPLTVTSAQKNPTAFYLCASSSGRGYTFGSGTRLTVV.

This chain connects TRBV7-9 to TRBJ1-1; D unresolved. Germline values: CDR1 SEHNR, CDR2 FQNEAQ (reference sequence). The CDR3 is 15 amino acids. V gave up 1 base and J gave up 1 base, with 10 bases separating them. The CDR3 reads CASSLEAAGNTEAFF. As DNA, the CDR3 is TGTGCCAGCAGCTTAGAGGCGGCAGGGAACACTGAAGCTTTCTTT.

V gene TRBV4-1 combines with J gene TRBJ2-7; 9 positions agree with TRBD1. Germline trimming cut 4 bases from V and 7 bases from J; bases unmatched to any gene: 8. The germline V gene encodes CDR1 MGHRA and CDR2 YSYEKL. The CDR3 sequence is 14 residues long. Here the CDR3 reads CASSPGQGPEEQYF. The CDR3 region has the DNA TGCGCCAGCAGCCCTGGACAGGGGCCGGAGGAGCAGTACTTC.

This clone has only one observation. The chain couples TRBV6-5 to TRBJ1-2, with 8 positions matching TRBD1. CDR3 size: 13 residues. Trimming at V came to 4 bases and at J to 11 bases, leaving 9 bases not matched to a gene. Germline V gene sequence: CDR1 MNHEY, CDR2 SVGAGI. The CDR3 loop is CASSSVGQGGYTF. CDR3 nucleotide sequence: TGTGCCAGCAGTTCCGTAGGACAGGGAGGTTACACCTTC.

The V call is TRBV5-1, the J call TRBJ1-2; no reliable D call. The germline V gene has CDR1 SGHRS and CDR2 YFSETQ. The CDR3 length is 15 residues. V gave up 0 bases and J gave up 3 bases, with 12 bases separating them. The CDR3 is CASSLVSAYDYGYTF. The CDR3 nucleotides are TGCGCCAGCAGCTTGGTATCAGCTTATGACTATGGCTACACCTTC.

This chain uses TRBV2 with TRBJ2-4; D unclear. The CDR3 is 17 residues long. Between the trimmed V and J ends, which lost 2 bases and 4 bases, there was a span of 18 bases. Per germline, CDR1 SNHLY and CDR2 FYNNEI. This chain's CDR3 is CASSERATSIIKNIQYF. CDR3 nucleotides: TGTGCCAGCAGTGAACGGGCCACCTCGATAATAAAAAACATTCAGTACTTC.